These T cell receptor beta chains were read from a single sample in a study of CD8 T cells in Susac syndrome. Using its own MiXCR run on the immunoSEQ multiplex PCR reads, TCRdb lists one record per CDR3 protein. The sample contains 80,000 to 90,000 distinct CDR3 sequences, roughly 91% of which appear only once. The sequenced sample was CD8+ T cells from PBMCs. The source is a human donor in good health. CDR3s include the opening cysteine and the closing phenylalanine or tryptophan. The D gene is left open where the match is weak. Some rows mark clone size as missing; the rest say once, few, many or name a class of expanded clone.

v_call,cdr3_length,d_call,clone_size,j_call,cdr3_nt,cdr3_aa
TRBV15,13,.,.,TRBJ1-4,TGTGCCACTTTGGACAGTCTTAATGAAAAACTGTTTTTT,CATLDSLNEKLFF
TRBV29-1,11,.,.,TRBJ1-1,TGCAGCGCCTCTTGGGGGACAGAAGCTTTCTTT,CSASWGTEAFF
TRBV12-3/TRBV12-4,13,.,.,TRBJ1-2,TGTGCCAGCAGTTTGGTGGGGTCCCATGGCTACACCTTC,CASSLVGSHGYTF
TRBV29-1,13,TRBD1,.,TRBJ1-2,TGCAGCGTCTCCCACAGGGGAGGGAATGGCTACACCTTC,CSVSHRGGNGYTF
TRBV29-1,12,.,.,TRBJ2-5,TGCAGCGTCGACGGACAGCCAGGGACCCAGTACTTC,CSVDGQPGTQYF
TRBV30,13,TRBD1,.,TRBJ1-1,TGTGCCTGGTCCCAGGGGGTTGGCACTGAAGCTTTCTTT,CAWSQGVGTEAFF
TRBV29-1,11,.,.,TRBJ1-2,TGCAGCGTTACAAGACAGGACGGGGACACCTTC,CSVTRQDGDTF
TRBV10-3,14,TRBD1,.,TRBJ1-1,TGTGCCATCAGAACCACAGGGGAGAGGACTGAAGCTTTCTTT,CAIRTTGERTEAFF
TRBV12-3/TRBV12-4,15,TRBD1,.,TRBJ1-1,TGTGCCAGCAGTGCCCGACAGGGGTTGAACACTGAAGCTTTCTTT,CASSARQGLNTEAFF
TRBV7-2,14,.,.,TRBJ1-2,TGTGCCAGCAGCCGGGGGTCGGGGACCATCGGCTACACCTTC,CASSRGSGTIGYTF
TRBV7-9,13,.,few,TRBJ2-3,TGTGCCAGCAGCTTTCCTAGCACAGATACGCAGTATTTT,CASSFPSTDTQYF
TRBV4-1,16,TRBD2,once,TRBJ2-7,TGCGCCAGCAGCCAAGATGTGCGGGGGGGCCAGGACGAGCAGTACTTC,CASSQDVRGGQDEQYF
TRBV24-1,14,.,.,TRBJ2-5,TGTGCCACCAGTGATACTTCCATCCGGGCGAGACAGTACTTC,CATSDTSIRARQYF
TRBV28,15,TRBD2,.,TRBJ2-3,TGTGCCAGCAGTGAGCTAGCGGGGTTCACAGATACGCAGTATTTT,CASSELAGFTDTQYF
TRBV19,12,.,.,TRBJ1-5,TGTGCCAGTCGATTTAGCAATCAGCCCCAGCATTTT,CASRFSNQPQHF
TRBV4-1,17,.,.,TRBJ1-2,TGCGCCAGCAGCCGTTATTTCTGGGACGGAGGAAACTATGGCTACACCTTC,CASSRYFWDGGNYGYTF
TRBV7-6,18,.,.,TRBJ2-5,TGTGCCAGCAGCTTAAAAGAGGAGAGGGGACTTATACAAGAGACCCAGTACTTC,CASSLKEERGLIQETQYF
TRBV6-5,13,.,.,TRBJ1-1,TGTGCCAGCACCGGGTGGGGAGGGACTGAAGCTTTCTTT,CASTGWGGTEAFF
TRBV13,14,.,once,TRBJ1-1,TGTGCCAGCAGCTCTAGGGAGGGGAACACTGAAGCTTTCTTT,CASSSREGNTEAFF
TRBV30,14,.,.,TRBJ2-1,TGTGCCTGGAGTTTGGGGGGGGGCTGGAATGAGCAGTTCTTC,CAWSLGGGWNEQFF
TRBV13,16,TRBD1,once,TRBJ2-7,TGTGCCAGCAGCGTTGCCGGGGACAGGGCTGGAAACGAGCAGTACTTC,CASSVAGDRAGNEQYF
TRBV20-1,13,.,.,TRBJ1-3,TGCAGTGCTAGCAGCTTTTCTGGAAACACCATATATTTT,CSASSFSGNTIYF
TRBV20-1,11,TRBD1,.,TRBJ2-4,TGCAGTGCTAACAGGGGCAACATTCAGTACTTC,CSANRGNIQYF